These 6 T cell receptor beta chains share one sample of origin, sequenced in a study of neurological immune-mediated disorders. MiXCR, applied by TCRdb to the 5' RACE reads, yields one record per CDR3 protein. Of 25,000 to 35,000 distinct CDR3 sequences listed, 15% are singletons. Sequencing was performed on PBMCs. These receptors were collected from a man in his 70s in good health.

This clonotype was seen only a few times. This chain joins TRBV3-1 and TRBJ2-7, with D uncertain. The germline V gene encodes CDR1 LGHDT and CDR2 YNNKEL (reference sequence). This CDR3 region has 13 residues. Trimming left V 2 bases short and J 3 bases short, with 8 bases between. The DNA of the CDR3 is TGTGCCAGCAGCCAACGCATTGGCTACGAGCAGTACTTC. Translated: CASSQRIGYEQYF.

V is TRBV6-2 or TRBV6-3 and J is TRBJ1-5, with a possible D match to TRBD1 (6 bases). V lost 9 bases and J 2 bases, leaving 17 bases between the germline ends. CDR3 size: 15 residues. Germline CDR1 is MNHEY and CDR2 is SVGEGT. Written as DNA, the CDR3 is TGTGCCAGTAAGGGGGGGGGTAAAGGCAATCAGCCCCAGCATTTT. Its translation: CASKGGGKGNQPQHF.

A word on this clonotype: This may be a read error, as it is one base from a much larger clone. This chain joins TRBV5-5 and TRBJ2-1; 8 bases fit TRBD2. The germline CDR1 and CDR2 sequences are SGHKS and YYEKEE (reference sequence). The CDR3 extends over 16 amino acids. V lost 6 bases, J lost 5 bases, and 13 bases stayed unmatched. The CDR3 region is CASTQFPAGDHNEQFF. CDR3 nucleotide sequence: TGTGCCAGCACTCAGTTCCCAGCGGGGGACCACAATGAGCAGTTCTTC.

This clonotype was seen many times. The chain uses TRBV7-2 and TRBJ1-1, with D possibly matching TRBD1 (5 bases). Germline lookup yields CDR1 SGHTA and CDR2 FQGNSA. V was pared by 1 base and J by 2 bases, with 8 bases between. This CDR3 has 14 residues. CDR3 protein: CASSLGRGNTEAFF. CDR3 DNA: TGTGCCAGCAGCTTAGGGAGGGGAAACACTGAAGCTTTCTTT.

This clonotype was recorded many times. The V gene is TRBV11-2, the J gene TRBJ1-1; D might be TRBD1 (5 bases). The CDR3 loop spans 16 amino acids. Germline lookup yields CDR1 SGHAT and CDR2 FQNNGV. Trimming stripped 5 bases from V and 0 bases from J, with 16 bases between. The CDR3 nucleotides are TGTGCCAGCAGCGCCTTAGGGGCTGGTATGAACACTGAAGCTTTCTTT. Its translation: CASSALGAGMNTEAFF.

This clonotype was recorded at least ten times. The chain employs TRBV9 and TRBJ2-7; TRBD2 is a possible D gene (6 bases). The CDR3 is 15 residues long. Germline V gene sequence: CDR1 SGDLS, CDR2 YYNGEE. The V end was cut by 2 bases, the J end by 5 bases, with 17 bases between. The CDR3 nucleotides read TGTGCCAGCAGCGTGGGGGGTTCCTTTAATCACGAGCAGTACTTC. This encodes CASSVGGSFNHEQYF.